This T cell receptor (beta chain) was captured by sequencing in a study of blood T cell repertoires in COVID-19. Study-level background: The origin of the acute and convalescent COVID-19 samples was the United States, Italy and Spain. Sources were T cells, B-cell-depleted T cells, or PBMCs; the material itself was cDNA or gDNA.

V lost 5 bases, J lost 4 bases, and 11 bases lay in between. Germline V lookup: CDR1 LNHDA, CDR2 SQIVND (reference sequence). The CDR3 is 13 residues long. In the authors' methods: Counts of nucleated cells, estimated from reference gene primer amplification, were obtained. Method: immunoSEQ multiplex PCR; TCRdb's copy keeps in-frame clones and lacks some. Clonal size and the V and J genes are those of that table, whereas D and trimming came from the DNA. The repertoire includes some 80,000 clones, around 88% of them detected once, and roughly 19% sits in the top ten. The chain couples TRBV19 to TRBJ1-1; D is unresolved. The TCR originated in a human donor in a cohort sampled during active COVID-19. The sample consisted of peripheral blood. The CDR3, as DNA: TGTGCCAGTAGTTGGGCGGAGGGCACTGAAGCTTTCTTT. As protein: CASSWAEGTEAFF.